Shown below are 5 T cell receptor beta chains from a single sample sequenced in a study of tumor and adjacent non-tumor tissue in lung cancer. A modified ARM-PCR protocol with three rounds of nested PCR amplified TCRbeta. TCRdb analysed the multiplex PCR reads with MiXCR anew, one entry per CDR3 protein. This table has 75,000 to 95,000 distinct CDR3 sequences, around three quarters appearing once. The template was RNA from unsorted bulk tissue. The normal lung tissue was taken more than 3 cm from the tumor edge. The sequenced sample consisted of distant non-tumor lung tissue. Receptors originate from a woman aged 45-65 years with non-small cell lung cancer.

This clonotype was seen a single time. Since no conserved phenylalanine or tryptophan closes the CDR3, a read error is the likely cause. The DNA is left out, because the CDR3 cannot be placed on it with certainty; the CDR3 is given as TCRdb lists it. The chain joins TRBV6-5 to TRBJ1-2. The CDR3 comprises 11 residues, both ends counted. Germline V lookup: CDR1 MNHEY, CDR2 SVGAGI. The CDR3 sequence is CASRDRYGYIL.

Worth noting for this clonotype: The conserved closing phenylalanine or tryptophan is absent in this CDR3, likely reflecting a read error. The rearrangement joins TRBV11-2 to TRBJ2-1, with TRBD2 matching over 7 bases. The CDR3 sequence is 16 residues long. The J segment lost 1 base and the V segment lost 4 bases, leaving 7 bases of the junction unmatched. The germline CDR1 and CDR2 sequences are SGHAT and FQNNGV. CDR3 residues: CASSSASGRSYNEQFV. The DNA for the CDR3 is TGTGCCAGCAGCTCCGCTAGCGGAAGATCCTACAATGAGCAGTTCGTC.

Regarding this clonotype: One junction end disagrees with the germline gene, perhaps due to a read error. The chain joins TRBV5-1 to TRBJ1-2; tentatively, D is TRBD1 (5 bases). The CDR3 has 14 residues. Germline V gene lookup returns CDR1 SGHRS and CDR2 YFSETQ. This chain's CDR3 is CANKDGAGSYDYTF. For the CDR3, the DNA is TGCGCCAACAAAGACGGGGCAGGGAGTTATGACTACACCTTC. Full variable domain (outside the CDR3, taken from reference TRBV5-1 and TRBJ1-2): KAGVTQTPRYLIKTRGQQVTLSCSPISGHRSVSWYQQTPGQGLQFLFEYFSETQRNKGNFPGRFSGRQFSNSRSEMNVSTLELGDSALYLCANKDGAGSYDYTFGSGTRLTVV.

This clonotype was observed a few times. In DNA form, the CDR3 reads TGCAATGCGAATGGGGACGGCCCTAGCGAGACCCAGTACTTC. Translation: CNANGDGPSETQYF. The rearrangement links TRBV20-1 to TRBJ2-5, with D perhaps being TRBD1 or TRBD2 (5 bases each). CDR3 length: 14 residues. Germline V gene lookup returns CDR1 DFQATT and CDR2 SNEGSKA (reference sequence).

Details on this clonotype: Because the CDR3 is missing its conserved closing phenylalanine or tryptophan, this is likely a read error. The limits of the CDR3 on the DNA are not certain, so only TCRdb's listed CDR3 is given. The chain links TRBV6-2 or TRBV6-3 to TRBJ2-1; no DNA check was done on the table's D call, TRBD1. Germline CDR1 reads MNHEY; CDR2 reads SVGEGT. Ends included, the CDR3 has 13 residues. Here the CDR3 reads CASSLTPYNEQFL.